This T cell receptor (beta chain) was identified in a study of long-term antiretroviral therapy in people with HIV. The CDR3 extends over 13 amino acids. J gave up 0 bases and V 6 bases, and 4 bases lay outside the gene matches. The V gene's germline CDR1 is GTSNPN and CDR2 SVGIG (reference sequence). Whole-study results and caveats: In HIV, the repertoires covered a tighter span of CDR3 lengths than in controls.

As concerns this clone: What it recognizes is unknown.

Researchers ran immunoSEQ v3.0 at survey level. The table came from immunoSEQ multiplex PCR; TCRdb's copy has only in-frame clones and leaves some out. The profile covers approximately 12,000 clones, with more than 80% appearing a single time and roughly 15% taken by the ten largest. HIV-positive participants were all treated in the United States. The sequence was collected from a man aged 40-50 years with HIV. The V call is TRBV30, the J call TRBJ2-7, with 8 bases that match TRBD1. This sample comprised unsorted PBMCs, obtained 3.4 years after starting antiretroviral therapy. The CDR3 nucleotides read TGTGCCTGCCGGGACAGGTCCTCCTACGAGCAGTACTTC. Translating gives CACRDRSSYEQYF.